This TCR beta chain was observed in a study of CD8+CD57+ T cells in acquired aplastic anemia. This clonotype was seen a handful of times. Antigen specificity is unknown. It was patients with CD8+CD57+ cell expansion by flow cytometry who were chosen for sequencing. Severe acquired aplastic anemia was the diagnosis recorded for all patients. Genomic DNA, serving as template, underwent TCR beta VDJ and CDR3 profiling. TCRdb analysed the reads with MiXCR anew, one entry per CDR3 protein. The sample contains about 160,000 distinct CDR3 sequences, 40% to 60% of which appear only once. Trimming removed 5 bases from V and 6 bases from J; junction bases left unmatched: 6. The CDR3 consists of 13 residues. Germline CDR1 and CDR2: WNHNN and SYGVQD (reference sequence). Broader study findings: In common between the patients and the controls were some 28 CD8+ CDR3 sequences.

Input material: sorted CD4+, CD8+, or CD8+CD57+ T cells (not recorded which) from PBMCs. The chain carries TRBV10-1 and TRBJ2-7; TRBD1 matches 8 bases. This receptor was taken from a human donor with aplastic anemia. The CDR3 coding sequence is TGCGCCAGCAGTATCGACAGGGGATCCGAGCAGTACTTC. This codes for CASSIDRGSEQYF.